This T cell receptor beta chain derives from a study of vaccination effects on CD4 cells after COVID-19 (dated by TCRdb to the early 2020s). At the level of the whole study: Each participant received two doses of an mRNA SARS-CoV-2 vaccine, either BNT162b2 or mRNA-1273. In two convalescent patients, pre-vaccine samples were collected 16 days and one week ahead of the first dose, 142 and 148 days after COVID-19 diagnosis. The study compared SARS-CoV-2 spike-specific CD4+ TCR repertoires before and after mRNA vaccination in COVID-19 convalescent patients and infection-naive vaccine recipients. The full study included some 10 COVID-19 convalescent patients and a handful of SARS-CoV-2-naive healthy vaccine recipients. Cultures from other donors in the study were sequenced with the Oncomine TCR Beta short-read assay on an Illumina iSeq 100.

To identify antigen-specific CD4+ T cell clonotypes by their expansion, the ViraFEST assay first stimulated PBMC with viral peptide pools and then applied TCR sequencing. After more than 9 days of culture, CD4+ T cells were isolated with the EasySep CD4+ T cell isolation kit. Convalescent patients had PCR-confirmed SARS-CoV-2 infection between March and December 2020, before Alpha, Beta and Delta variants emerged in the United States. Each well held 1.5 million to 2 million PBMC cultured in IMDM containing approximately 5% human AB serum, roughly 10 IU/ml IL-2 and gentamicin, along with around 9.4 ug/ml peptides. Half of the culture medium was replaced with fresh IL-2-containing medium on days 3 and 7. Each peptide stimulation condition was cultured in triplicate wells unless otherwise noted. Using Ficoll-Paque Plus gradient centrifugation, PBMC were separated from whole blood and then either used fresh or cryopreserved at -140C. Genomic DNA was extracted from cultured CD4+ T cells with the QIAamp micro DNA kit.

V loses 3 bases of germline sequence and J loses 0 bases, and the interval between the two ends is 10 bases. The germline V gene (reference sequence) sets CDR1 to DFQATT and CDR2 to SNEGSKA. The CDR3, from cysteine to phenylalanine, totals 14 residues. The sequence is cut down to CDR3 DNA, 42 bases in frame from base 1. Broader findings and caveats from the paper: The study was limited by a small number of convalescent patients and lacked early post-infection timepoints. At late post-vaccination timepoints, both infection-induced and vaccine-induced clones showed marked clonal contraction, consistent with waning T cell responses. In convalescent patients, the post-vaccine spike-reactive repertoire was composed mainly of new vaccine-induced clones that were largely distinct from infection-induced clones.

Library prep was done by the immunoSEQ multiplex PCR assay. TCR beta CDR3 sequencing was performed on DNA from the cultured, isolated CD4+ T cells. In the authors' own workflow: Non-productive TCR sequences were removed, reads were trimmed to the CDR3 region, and CDR3s of at least 7 amino acids were retained. Antigen-specific clonotypes were identified using the MANAFEST web app by comparison of expansion in peptide wells against reference cultures. To count as positive, a clone had to show expansion at FDR<0.05 compared with the reference and with all other wells, an odds ratio above 5, and a frequency above 0.1% in two replicate wells. A clonotype was defined as cross-reactive if the clonotype was significantly expanded both in SARS-CoV-2 spike wells and in at least one common cold coronavirus spike condition. Levenshtein distance calculated with the stringdist R package was used to assess CDR3 similarity, and unrooted trees were constructed with ape in R 3.6.1. TCRdb carries this immuneACCESS record with in-frame sequences only. Its versions omit some clonotypes, under half of them owing to an unresolved V gene in the studies checked, with the rest unexplained. Clone size and V and J calls were adopted from that table, with D and trimming inferred from the DNA. This sample holds about 45,000 clones; 60% to 75% were observed only once. The ten top clones hold roughly 30% of the sample.

Notes on this clone: What this receptor recognizes is not known. No much larger clone is present one base from it, and per-base qualities are unavailable.

This receptor was obtained from a human donor who had a prior SARS-CoV-2 infection. This sample comprised CD4+ T cells from PBMCs cultured with a peptide pool, obtained before COVID-19 vaccination. This chain is built from TRBV20-1 and TRBJ2-3; no D segment can be confidently identified. The DNA sequence is TGCAGTGCTAGTCGACCCCTTAGCACAGATACGCAGTATTTT. It is translated as CSASRPLSTDTQYF.